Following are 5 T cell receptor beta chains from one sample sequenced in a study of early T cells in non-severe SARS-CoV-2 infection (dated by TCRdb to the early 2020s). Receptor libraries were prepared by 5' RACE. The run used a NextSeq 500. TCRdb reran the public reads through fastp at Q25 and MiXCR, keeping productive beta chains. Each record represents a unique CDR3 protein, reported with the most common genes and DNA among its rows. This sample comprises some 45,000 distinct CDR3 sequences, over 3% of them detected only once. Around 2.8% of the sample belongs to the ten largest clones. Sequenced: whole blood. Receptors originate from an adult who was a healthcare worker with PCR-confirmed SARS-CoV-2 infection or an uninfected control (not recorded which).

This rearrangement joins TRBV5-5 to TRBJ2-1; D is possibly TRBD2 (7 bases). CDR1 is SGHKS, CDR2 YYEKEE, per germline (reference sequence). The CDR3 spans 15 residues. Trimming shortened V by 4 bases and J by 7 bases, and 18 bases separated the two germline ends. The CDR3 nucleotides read TGTGCCAGCAGCCTCCATCCGGGGGGCGGTAATGAGCAGTTCTTC. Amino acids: CASSLHPGGGNEQFF.

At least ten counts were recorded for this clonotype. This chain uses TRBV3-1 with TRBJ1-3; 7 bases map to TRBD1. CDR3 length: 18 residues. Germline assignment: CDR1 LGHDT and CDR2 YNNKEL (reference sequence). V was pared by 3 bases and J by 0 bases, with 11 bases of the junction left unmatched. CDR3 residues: CASSQLTGHYSSGNTIYF. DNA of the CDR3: TGTGCCAGCAGCCAGCTGACAGGGCACTACTCCTCTGGAAACACCATATATTTT.

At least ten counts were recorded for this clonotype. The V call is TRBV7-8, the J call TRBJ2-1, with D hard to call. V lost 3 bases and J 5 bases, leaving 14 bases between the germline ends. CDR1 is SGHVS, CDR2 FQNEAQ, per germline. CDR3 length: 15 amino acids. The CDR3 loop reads CASSFRTRGDNEQFF. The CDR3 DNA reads TGTGCCAGCAGCTTTAGGACGAGAGGAGACAATGAGCAGTTCTTC.

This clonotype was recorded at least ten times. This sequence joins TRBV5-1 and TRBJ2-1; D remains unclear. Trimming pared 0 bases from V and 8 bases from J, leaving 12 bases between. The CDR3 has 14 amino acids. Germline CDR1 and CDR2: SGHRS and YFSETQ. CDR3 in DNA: TGCGCCAGCAGCTTGGAATTAGCTTCGTATGAGCAGTTCTTC. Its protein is CASSLELASYEQFF.

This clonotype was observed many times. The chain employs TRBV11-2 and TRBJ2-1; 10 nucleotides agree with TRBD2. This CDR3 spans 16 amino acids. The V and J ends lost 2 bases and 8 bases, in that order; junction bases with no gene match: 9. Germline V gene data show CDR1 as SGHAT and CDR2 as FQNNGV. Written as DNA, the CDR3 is TGTGCCAGCAGCTTAACAAGCGGGAGGGCCGTAGATGAGCAGTTCTTC. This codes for CASSLTSGRAVDEQFF.